The entry below describes one TCR beta chain. This entry comes from a study of CD8 T cells in Susac syndrome. Turning to the study itself: Clinically active disease was present in 5 or 6 of the sequenced Susac syndrome patients. 8 or 9 of these patients were in remission.

Random hexamers primed reverse transcription of about 0.45 to 1 ug RNA. An immunoSEQ multiplex PCR amplified TCR beta CDR3 over 54 Vbeta and 13 Jbeta. TCRdb redid the calling of the immunoSEQ multiplex PCR reads with MiXCR, one entry per CDR3 protein. This table holds about 240,000 distinct CDR3 sequences, about 96% found once. TEMRA cells were FACS-enriched, and CD8+ and CD4+ T cells were isolated negatively. Sample: CD4+ T cells from PBMCs. This TCR was sampled from a human donor with Susac syndrome.

CDR3 coding DNA: TGTGCCAGCAGAGCGGGGCGATACTACAATGAGCAGTTCTTC. It yields the protein CASRAGRYYNEQFF. The chain couples TRBV6-6 to TRBJ2-1, with 7 bases matching TRBD2. The CDR3 sequence is 14 residues long. V lost 6 bases and J lost 3; bases outside the gene matches: 5. The germline V gene encodes CDR1 MNHNY and CDR2 SVGAGI (reference sequence).